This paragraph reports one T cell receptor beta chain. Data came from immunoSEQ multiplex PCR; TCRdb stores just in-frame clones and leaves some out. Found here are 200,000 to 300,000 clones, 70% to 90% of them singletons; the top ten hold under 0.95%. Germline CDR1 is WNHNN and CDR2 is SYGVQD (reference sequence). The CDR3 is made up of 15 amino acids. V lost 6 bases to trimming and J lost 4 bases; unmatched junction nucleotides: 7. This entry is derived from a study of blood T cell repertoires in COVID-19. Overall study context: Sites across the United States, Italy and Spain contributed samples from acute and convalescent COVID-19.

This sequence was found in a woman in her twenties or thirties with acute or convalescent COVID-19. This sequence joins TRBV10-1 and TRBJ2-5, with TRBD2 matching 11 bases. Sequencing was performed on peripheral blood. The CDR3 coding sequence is TGCGCCAGCAGCGTAGTAGCGGGAGGGACAGAGACCCAGTACTTC. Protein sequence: CASSVVAGGTETQYF.